This T cell receptor beta chain appears in the sequencing data of a study of monozygotic twins with cystic fibrosis. Clones were sequenced by immunoSEQ multiplex PCR, and TCRdb holds only the in-frame ones, with some missing. The table records approximately 11,000 clones, roughly 96% of them present only once. The receptor was derived from a boy aged 10-17 years with cystic fibrosis. The sample was blood.

The CDR3 DNA reads TGCGCCAGCAATAACAGGGAAGACTATGGCTACACCTTC. Protein sequence: CASNNREDYGYTF. The chain is built from TRBV4-1 and TRBJ1-2, with D tentatively TRBD1 (6 bases). Germline assignment: CDR1 MGHRA and CDR2 YSYEKL. CDR3 length: 13 amino acids. V lost 7 bases and J lost 3, with 12 bases in between.